These 21 T cell receptor beta chains came from one sample sequenced in a study of shared clonotypes between healthy human individuals. Method: immunoSEQ multiplex PCR; TCRdb's copy keeps in-frame clones and lacks some. The sample has around 700,000 clones, around 72% seen once. Material for sequencing was memory CD4+ T cells sorted from blood. This sample's subset: CD45RA-negative fraction. Receptor source: a woman younger than 45 in good health.

The chain links TRBV19 to TRBJ2-3; 10 positions match TRBD2. The CDR3 is made up of 14 amino acids. Trimming removed 7 bases from V and 1 base from J; junction bases left unmatched: 2. Germline V gives CDR1 LNHDA, CDR2 SQIVND (reference sequence). The CDR3 DNA sequence: TGTGCCAGTACCGGGACTAGCGGCACAGATACGCAGTATTTT. Its protein product is CASTGTSGTDTQYF.

This sequence joins TRBV21-1 and TRBJ1-2. TRBV21-1 corresponds to a pseudogene. The CDR3 runs 16 residues. Here the CDR3 reads CASSGEHEPSNYGYTF. For the CDR3, the DNA is TGTGCCAGCAGCGGAGAGCACGAGCCATCTAACTATGGCTACACCTTC.

V is TRBV30 and J is TRBJ1-6, with 8 positions matching TRBD1. After removal of 1 base from V and 9 bases from J, the junction contained 8 bases not matched to a gene. CDR1 and CDR2 from the germline V gene are GTSNPN and SVGIG (reference sequence). This CDR3 is built from 15 residues. The CDR3 coding sequence is TGTGCCTGGAGTGACCGTGGGACAGGTACTTCACCCCTCCACTTT. This translates into CAWSDRGTGTSPLHF.

The chain has TRBV29-1 and TRBJ2-2; 7 nucleotides align to TRBD2. Losses at the gene ends were 3 bases for V and 3 bases for J; bases not matched to a gene: 10. CDR1 and CDR2 from the germline V gene are SQVTM and ANQGSEA. This CDR3 contains 16 residues. The CDR3 protein is CSVDGGVQSDTGELFF. The CDR3 coding sequence is TGCAGCGTTGATGGGGGGGTTCAGTCGGACACCGGGGAGCTGTTTTTT.

The rearrangement joins TRBV29-1 to TRBJ1-2, with D maybe TRBD1 (6 bases). Germline loops: CDR1 SQVTM, CDR2 ANQGSEA. This CDR3 has 13 residues. The V end lost 0 bases, the J end lost 4 bases, and 9 bases lay between the germline ends. The CDR3 DNA is TGCAGCGTTGAAGAAGGGGGTGGCTATGGCTACACCTTC. It is translated as CSVEEGGGYGYTF.

This rearrangement joins TRBV14 to TRBJ1-2; TRBD1 might be the D (5 bases). The V gene's germline CDR1 is SGHDN and CDR2 FVKESK. Trimming removed 8 bases from V and 4 bases from J, with 11 bases in between. The CDR3 is 12 amino acids. CDR3 in DNA: TGTGCCAGCGGGGGACCGGGCTATGGCTACACCTTC. Its translation is CASGGPGYGYTF.

The chain couples TRBV27 to TRBJ1-2; 10 nucleotides match TRBD1. V trimming: 4 bases; J trimming: 3 bases; junction bases outside the gene matches: 5. There are 15 residues in the CDR3. Germline CDR1 and CDR2: MNHEY and SMNVEV (reference sequence). CDR3 nucleotides: TGTGCCAGCAGTTCCCCGGGACAGGGGCACTATGGCTACACCTTC. It translates to CASSSPGQGHYGYTF.

This chain connects TRBV25-1 to TRBJ2-7; D may be TRBD2 (5 bases). Germline V gene data show CDR1 as MGHDK and CDR2 as SYGVNS. V lost 1 base and J 3 bases, leaving 10 bases between the germline ends. The CDR3 is made up of 14 amino acids. CDR3 residues: CASSESTRVYEQYF. The CDR3 DNA sequence: TGTGCCAGCAGTGAATCGACGAGGGTCTACGAGCAGTACTTC.

The chain is built from TRBV5-1 and TRBJ1-3, with D unresolved. CDR1 SGHRS and CDR2 YFSETQ come from the germline V gene. Trimming pared 2 bases from V and 3 bases from J, leaving 15 bases between. The CDR3 consists of 16 residues. The chain's CDR3 is CASSLGPQEDGNTIYF. The CDR3 region has the DNA TGCGCCAGCAGCTTAGGGCCTCAGGAGGATGGAAACACCATATATTTT.

This chain connects TRBV6-6 to TRBJ1-1; D unresolved. The V and J ends lost 7 bases and 5 bases respectively, with 17 bases between them. The V gene's germline CDR1 is MNHNY and CDR2 SVGAGI (reference sequence). There are 14 residues in the CDR3. CDR3 sequence: CASIIRRKWTEAFF. The CDR3 DNA reads TGTGCCAGCATTATTAGGCGCAAATGGACTGAAGCTTTCTTT.

The chain has TRBV7-3 and TRBJ2-3, with a tentative D call TRBD2 (6 bases). Trimming removed 4 bases from V and 4 bases from J, with 18 bases in between. Germline V lookup: CDR1 SGHTA, CDR2 FQGTGA. The CDR3 is 16 residues long. The CDR3 region has the DNA TGTGCCAGCAGCTCCGGGACTGGAGGAAGGGCAGATACGCAGTATTTT. It is translated as CASSSGTGGRADTQYF.

CDR3 in DNA: TGTGCCAGCAGTTTTGACGCGGGGAACACTGAAGCTTTCTTT. Its protein product is CASSFDAGNTEAFF. This chain links TRBV6-4 with TRBJ1-1; no clear D. V dropped 5 bases and J dropped 1 base, with 11 bases sitting between them. Germline V gene lookup returns CDR1 MRHNA and CDR2 SNTAGT. The CDR3 runs 14 residues.

The chain uses TRBV30 and TRBJ2-7; 7 bases match TRBD2. J gave up 3 bases and V 4 bases, and 6 bases lay outside the gene matches. CDR1 and CDR2 from the germline V gene are GTSNPN and SVGIG (reference sequence). CDR3 length equals 13 residues. In nucleotides, the CDR3 is TGTGCCTGGAAAGCGGGACTGTTCTACGAGCAGTACTTC. Its translation is CAWKAGLFYEQYF.

This clone was seen a handful of times. V is TRBV19 and J is TRBJ2-4; TRBD1 aligns across 8 bases. This CDR3 spans 15 amino acids. The ends lost 0 bases at V and 7 bases at J; junction bases unmatched: 5. Germline lookup yields CDR1 LNHDA and CDR2 SQIVND (reference sequence). CDR3 in DNA: TGTGCCAGTAGTATAGATAGGGACAGGTCGAACATTCAGTACTTC. Its translation: CASSIDRDRSNIQYF.

The genes are TRBV28 and TRBJ2-7; D perhaps matches TRBD1 (6 bases). Germline lookup yields CDR1 MDHEN and CDR2 SYDVKM. Trimming took off 2 bases at V and 4 bases at J, with 15 bases between the two ends. This CDR3 has 15 residues. CDR3 sequence: CASSLPGRGGYEQYF. The CDR3 nucleotides are TGTGCCAGCAGTTTACCCGGCAGGGGCGGTTACGAGCAGTACTTC.

This sequence joins TRBV6-6 and TRBJ1-2; unclear D gene. This CDR3 is 16 amino acids long. From germline, CDR1 is MNHNY and CDR2 SVGAGI (reference sequence). V was clipped by 2 bases and J by 0 bases, with 13 bases between them. The DNA of the CDR3 is TGTGCCAGCAGTTACCTGCTAGAGGGTCCTAACTATGGCTACACCTTC. Protein product: CASSYLLEGPNYGYTF.

The chain employs TRBV2 and TRBJ2-7; weak D call: TRBD1 (5 bases). The germline V and J ends were trimmed by 7 bases and 1 base, with 14 bases remaining between them. The V gene's germline CDR1 is SNHLY and CDR2 FYNNEI. The CDR3 extends over 14 amino acids. CDR3 sequence: CASNLGAVSYEQYF. The CDR3 nucleotides are TGTGCCAGCAACCTAGGGGCGGTTTCCTACGAGCAGTACTTC.

This clone was recorded a few times. The rearrangement links TRBV30 to TRBJ2-1; TRBD2 matches at 11 bases. Germline CDR1 reads GTSNPN; CDR2 reads SVGIG (reference sequence). There are 15 residues in the CDR3. Losses at the gene ends were 3 bases for V and 3 bases for J; bases not matched to a gene: 4. CDR3 region: CAWSEGTSGYNEQFF. The DNA for the CDR3 is TGTGCCTGGAGCGAGGGGACTAGCGGCTACAATGAGCAGTTCTTC. The variable domain in full, completed from reference TRBV30 and TRBJ2-1, reads SQTIHQWPATLVQPVGSPLSLECTVEGTSNPNLYWYRQAAGRGLQLLFYSVGIGQISSEVPQNLSASRPQDRQFILSSKKLLLSDSGFYLCAWSEGTSGYNEQFFGPGTRLTVL.

As to this clone: The same CDR3 arises from other DNA sequences in this sample as well. V is TRBV27 and J is TRBJ2-5, with 10 bases matching TRBD1. V was pared by 4 bases and J by 3 bases, with 5 bases of the junction left unmatched. This CDR3 is built from 15 residues. Germline values: CDR1 MNHEY, CDR2 SMNVEV (reference sequence). CDR3 DNA sequence: TGTGCCAGCAGTTCCGCCGGGACAGGGGAAGAGACCCAGTACTTC. The encoded protein is CASSSAGTGEETQYF.

This chain connects TRBV27 to TRBJ2-2; D possibly corresponds to TRBD1 (5 bases). In germline, CDR1 is MNHEY, CDR2 SMNVEV (reference sequence). This CDR3 contains 14 residues. Trimming took off 7 bases at V and 6 bases at J, with 15 bases between the two ends. CDR3 DNA: TGTGCCAGCAAAAGGGGCGTTGCACCCGGGGAGCTGTTTTTT. Protein product: CASKRGVAPGELFF.

Worth noting for this clone: Only one base separates this from a far larger clonotype, so it likely reflects a read error. The chain uses TRBV5-1 and TRBJ2-5; D is possibly TRBD2 (6 bases). This CDR3 is 15 amino acids long. Germline CDR1 is SGHRS and CDR2 is YFSETQ. The CDR3 DNA sequence: TGCGCCAGCAGCTTGCTGGGACTGGGCGGAGAGATCCAGTACTTC. This gives the protein CASSLLGLGGEIQYF.